This T cell receptor (beta chain) comes out of a study of identical twins. The study's findings and limits: Sequences that were out-of-frame, alpha and twin-shared displayed an excess of low generation probability. Twin sharing of out-of-frame TCR alpha was underestimated by models in monozygotic pairs. A lower insertion count was a feature of abundant cord blood beta clonotypes, with no such feature in memory repertoires.

From the 5' RACE reads, TCRdb called clonotypes with MiXCR, one entry per CDR3 protein. The sample lists 400,000 to 500,000 distinct CDR3 sequences; around a sixth were seen once. This clonotype was counted at least ten times. Its antigen is undetermined. The CDR3 is 15 residues long. Germline CDR1 reads LNHNV; CDR2 reads YYDKDF (reference sequence). V lost 0 bases, J lost 7 bases, and 8 bases stayed unmatched. Sequencing was done on a sample of naive T cells sorted from blood. The chain employs TRBV15 and TRBJ2-5; 7 nucleotides align to TRBD1. This sequence originates from a man between 50 and 59 years old in good health. The CDR3 is CATSRDPGQKGTQYF. In DNA form, the CDR3 reads TGTGCCACCAGCAGAGACCCGGGACAGAAGGGGACCCAGTACTTC. The full variable domain, rest sourced from reference TRBV15 and TRBJ2-5, is DAMVIQNPRYQVTQFGKPVTLSCSQTLNHNVMYWYQQKSSQAPKLLFHYYDKDFNNEADTPDNFQSRRPNTSFCFLDIRSPGLGDTAMYLCATSRDPGQKGTQYFGPGTRLLVL.